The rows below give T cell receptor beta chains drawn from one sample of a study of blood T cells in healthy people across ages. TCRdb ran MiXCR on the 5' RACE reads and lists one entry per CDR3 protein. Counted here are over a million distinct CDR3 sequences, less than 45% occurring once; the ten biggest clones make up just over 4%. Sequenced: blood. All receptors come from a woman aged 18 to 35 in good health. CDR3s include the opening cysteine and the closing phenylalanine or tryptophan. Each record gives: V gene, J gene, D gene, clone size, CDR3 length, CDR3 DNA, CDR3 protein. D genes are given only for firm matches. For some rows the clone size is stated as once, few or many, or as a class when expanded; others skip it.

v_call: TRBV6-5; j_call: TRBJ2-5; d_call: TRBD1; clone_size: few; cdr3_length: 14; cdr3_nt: TGTGCCAGCAGTTACTTCGGGACAGCGGAGACCCAGTACTTC; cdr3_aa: CASSYFGTAETQYF
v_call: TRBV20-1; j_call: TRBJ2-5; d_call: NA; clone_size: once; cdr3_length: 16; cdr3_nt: TGCAGTGCTAGAGATCGAAAGCAGGGTCTCACCTACGATCAGTACTTC; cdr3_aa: CSARDRKQGLTYDQYF
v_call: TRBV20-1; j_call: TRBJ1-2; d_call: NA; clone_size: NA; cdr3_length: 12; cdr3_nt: TGCAGTGCTAGAGATCGTGGCTCGAGCTACACCTTC; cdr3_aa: CSARDRGSSYTF
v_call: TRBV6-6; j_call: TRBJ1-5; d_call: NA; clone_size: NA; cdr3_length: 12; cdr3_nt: TGTGCCAGCGGGAGAGCATATCAGCCCCAGCATTTT; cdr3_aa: CASGRAYQPQHF
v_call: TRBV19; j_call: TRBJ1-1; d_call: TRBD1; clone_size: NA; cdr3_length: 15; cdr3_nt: TGTGCCAGTAGTTGGTCCCGGGACAGTAACACTGAAGCTTTCTTT; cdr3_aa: CASSWSRDSNTEAFF
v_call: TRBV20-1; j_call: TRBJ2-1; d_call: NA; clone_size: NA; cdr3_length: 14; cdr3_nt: TGCAGTGCTAGAAGCAAAGGACTCTACAATGAGCAGTTCTTC; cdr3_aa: CSARSKGLYNEQFF
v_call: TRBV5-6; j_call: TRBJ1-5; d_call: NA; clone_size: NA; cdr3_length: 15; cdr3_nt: TGTGCCAGCAGCTTGAATAATGGGGGAAATCAGCCCCAGCATTTT; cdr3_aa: CASSLNNGGNQPQHF
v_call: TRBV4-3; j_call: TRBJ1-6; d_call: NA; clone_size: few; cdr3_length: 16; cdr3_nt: TGCGCCAGCAGCCAAGAAGTCCCTGGGGCATATTCACCCCTCCACTTT; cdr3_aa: CASSQEVPGAYSPLHF
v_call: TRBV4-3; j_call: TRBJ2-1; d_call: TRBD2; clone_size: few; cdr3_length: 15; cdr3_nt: TGCGCCAGCAGCCAAGTTCAACTAGCGGGCGGCGAGCAGTTCTTC; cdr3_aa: CASSQVQLAGGEQFF
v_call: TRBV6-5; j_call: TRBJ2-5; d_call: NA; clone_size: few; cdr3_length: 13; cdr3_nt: TGTGCCAGCAGGGGAGGCCTCCGGGAGACCCAGTACTTC; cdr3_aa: CASRGGLRETQYF
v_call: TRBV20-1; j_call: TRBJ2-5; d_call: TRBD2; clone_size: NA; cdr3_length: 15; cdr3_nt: TGCGGTGCCAGGACTAGCGGTGTGGCCTACAATGAGCAGTACTTC; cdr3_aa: CGARTSGVAYNEQYF
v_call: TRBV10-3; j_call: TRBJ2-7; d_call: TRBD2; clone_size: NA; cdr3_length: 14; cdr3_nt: TGTGCCATCAACAAGGGAGGGGAAGCCTACGAGCAGTACTTC; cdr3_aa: CAINKGGEAYEQYF
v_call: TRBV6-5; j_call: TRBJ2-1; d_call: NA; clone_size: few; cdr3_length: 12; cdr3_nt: TGTGCCAGCAGTAAGGGGTTTACTGAGCAGTTCTTC; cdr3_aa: CASSKGFTEQFF
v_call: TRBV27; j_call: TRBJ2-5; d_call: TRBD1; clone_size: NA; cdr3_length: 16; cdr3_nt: TGTGCCAGCAGTTTAGTAGCAGGGGGCTACCAAGAGACCCAGTACTTC; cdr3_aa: CASSLVAGGYQETQYF
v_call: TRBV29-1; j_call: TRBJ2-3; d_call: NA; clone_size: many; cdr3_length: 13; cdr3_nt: TGCAGCGGATCTAAAAAGAACACAGATACGCAGTATTTT; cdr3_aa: CSGSKKNTDTQYF
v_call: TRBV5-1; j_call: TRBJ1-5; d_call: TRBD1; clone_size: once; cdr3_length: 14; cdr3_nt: TGCGCCAGCAGCGAACAGGGGGGCGATCAGCCCCAGCATTTT; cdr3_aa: CASSEQGGDQPQHF
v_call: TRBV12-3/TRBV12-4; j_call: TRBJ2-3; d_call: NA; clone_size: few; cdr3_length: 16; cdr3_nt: TGTGCCAGCTCAACTTTCGGGACGGGGGACACAGATACGCAGTATTTT; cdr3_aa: CASSTFGTGDTDTQYF
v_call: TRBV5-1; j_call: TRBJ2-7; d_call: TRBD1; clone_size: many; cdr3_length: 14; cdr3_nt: TGCGCCAGCAGCTGGACAGGGCCTTCCTACGAGCAGTACTTC; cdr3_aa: CASSWTGPSYEQYF
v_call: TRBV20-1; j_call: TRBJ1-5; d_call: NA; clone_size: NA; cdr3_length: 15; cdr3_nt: TGCAGTGCTAGTGACAACGTAAATTCCAATCAGCCCCAGCATTTT; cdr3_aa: CSASDNVNSNQPQHF
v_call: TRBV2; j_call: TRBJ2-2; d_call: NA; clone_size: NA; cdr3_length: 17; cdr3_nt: TGTGCCAGCAGTCCGATATTTGGAGGGGGGTACACCGGGGAGCTGTTTTTT; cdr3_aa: CASSPIFGGGYTGELFF
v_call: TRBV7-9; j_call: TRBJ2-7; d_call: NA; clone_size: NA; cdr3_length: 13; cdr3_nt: TGTGCCGGAGACCCATTCGACGTCTGGGAGCAGTACTTC; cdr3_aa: CAGDPFDVWEQYF
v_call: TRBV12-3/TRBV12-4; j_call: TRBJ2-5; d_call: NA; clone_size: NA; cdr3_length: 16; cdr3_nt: TGTGCCAGCAGTTTCCTGCGGTCGGATTTTCAAGAGACCCAGTACTTC; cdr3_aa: CASSFLRSDFQETQYF
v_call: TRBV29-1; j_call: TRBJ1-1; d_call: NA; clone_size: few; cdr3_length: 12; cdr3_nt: TGCTCCCTTGGGGACCCGAACACTGAAGCTTTCTTT; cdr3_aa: CSLGDPNTEAFF